This T cell receptor beta chain was recovered during a study of cytotoxic CD8 clonotypes in ibrutinib-treated CLL. Study background: A mean of around 260,000 productive templates and over 85,000 productive rearrangements was obtained per sample.

V shed 6 bases and J 0 bases; nucleotides not matched to a gene: 10. Germline CDR1 reads SGHAT; CDR2 reads FQNNGV. This CDR3 region has 16 residues. Clones were sequenced by immunoSEQ multiplex PCR, and TCRdb holds only the in-frame ones, with some missing. The table lists under 35,000 clones, approximately 68% of them singletons, with approximately 50% in the top ten. The chain employs TRBV11-2 and TRBJ1-1; 7 nucleotides line up with TRBD1. The starting material was PBMCs, obtained after 24 months of ibrutinib treatment. This TCR was recovered from a human donor with chronic lymphocytic leukemia. The CDR3 DNA sequence: TGTGCCAGCAGTCAAAGGACAGGTTCCATGAACACTGAAGCTTTCTTT. This gives the protein CASSQRTGSMNTEAFF.